Listed below are T cell receptor beta chains from one sample, sequenced in a study of T cell responses to AZD1222 COVID-19 vaccine. Assay: immunoSEQ multiplex PCR; the TCRdb copy retains only in-frame clones and omits some. Of about 97,000 clones in the sample, about 88% were seen once. The starting material was peripheral blood, obtained on day 0 of AZD1222 vaccination. The receptor set was obtained from an adult in good health. CDR3s include the opening cysteine and the closing phenylalanine or tryptophan. A D gene is named only where the DNA matches it firmly. Clone size is given for some rows only: seen once, a few or many times, or a class if the clone is expanded.

J,V,size,D,DNA,CDR3
TRBJ2-2,TRBV29-1,NA,NA,TGCAGCGTCGGGCCACGGGACACCGGGGAGCTGTTTTTT,CSVGPRDTGELFF
TRBJ2-5,TRBV30,NA,NA,TGTGCCTGGAGTGGGGGGGTTCAAGAGACCCAGTACTTC,CAWSGGVQETQYF
TRBJ1-5,TRBV5-5,NA,TRBD1,TGTGCCAGCAGCTTGGCCGGGACAGGGGGGCAGCCCCAGCATTTT,CASSLAGTGGQPQHF
TRBJ2-1,TRBV12-3/TRBV12-4,NA,NA,TGTGCCAGCAGTTTACTTGGCAATGAGCAGTTCTTC,CASSLLGNEQFF
TRBJ2-5,TRBV7-2,NA,NA,TGTGCCAGCAGCTTTACGATCCAAGAGACCCAGTACTTC,CASSFTIQETQYF
TRBJ2-3,TRBV4-2,NA,NA,TGTGCCAGCAGCCCCCAAGAGGGAGGATTATCAGATACGCAGTATTTT,CASSPQEGGLSDTQYF
TRBJ2-7,TRBV10-3,NA,NA,TGTGCCATCAGTGACAGGACCCGGAGAGTTGAGCAGTACTTC,CAISDRTRRVEQYF
TRBJ1-6,TRBV5-1,NA,NA,TGCGCCAGCAGGGGCGAAGGGGGGTCACCCCTCCACTTT,CASRGEGGSPLHF
TRBJ1-4,TRBV4-3,NA,NA,TGCGCCAGCAGCCAAGAGGACATGCAATATGAAAAACTGTTTTTT,CASSQEDMQYEKLFF
TRBJ1-5,TRBV19,NA,TRBD1,TGTGCCAGTAGTTTCAGGGGGGGCAGGCAGCCCCAGCATTTT,CASSFRGGRQPQHF
TRBJ2-7,TRBV5-8,NA,NA,TGTGCCAGCAGCTTGGTGGCAGGCGGCGAGCAGTACTTC,CASSLVAGGEQYF
TRBJ2-1,TRBV5-4,NA,NA,TGTGCCAGCAGCCCGCCGGGACACACGAATGAGCAGTTCTTC,CASSPPGHTNEQFF
TRBJ1-5,TRBV7-2,NA,TRBD1,TGTGCCAGCAGCACCGACAGGGTTCAGCCCCAGCATTTT,CASSTDRVQPQHF
TRBJ2-2,TRBV5-6,once,NA,TGTGCCAGCAGCTTGGTATGGGGGACCGGGGAGCTGTTTTTT,CASSLVWGTGELFF
TRBJ2-2,TRBV5-1,NA,NA,TGCGCCAGCAGCTTGGCCGCTCAGTCGAACACCGGGGAGCTGTTTTTT,CASSLAAQSNTGELFF
TRBJ1-1,TRBV4-2,NA,NA,TGTGCCAGCAGCCTACAAGTGGGGGGGACGGAAGCTTTCTTT,CASSLQVGGTEAFF
TRBJ1-2,TRBV9,NA,TRBD1,TGTGCCAGCAGCGTAGAGGGGACAGGGCAAGGCTATGGCTACACCTTC,CASSVEGTGQGYGYTF
TRBJ1-1,TRBV6-5,NA,NA,TGTGCCACCGGCGGGCCGGCTGAAGCTTTCTTT,CATGGPAEAFF
TRBJ1-6,TRBV5-6,NA,NA,TGTGCCAGCAGCTTGTACGGAAATTCACCCCTCCACTTT,CASSLYGNSPLHF
TRBJ1-1,TRBV7-2,NA,NA,TGTGCCAGCAGCTTAAACAGGCAGAACACTGAAGCTTTCTTT,CASSLNRQNTEAFF
TRBJ2-3,TRBV7-9,NA,NA,TGTGCCAGCAGCTTTGGGGAGCTAAGGCAGTATTTT,CASSFGELRQYF
TRBJ2-7,TRBV5-1,once,NA,TGCGCCAGCAGCTTGGAAGCGAGCCGGGACGAGCAGTACTTC,CASSLEASRDEQYF
TRBJ2-2,TRBV7-9,NA,NA,TGTGCCAGCAGCTTATCTGGGGGCGCGGGGAACACCGGGGAGCTGTTTTTT,CASSLSGGAGNTGELFF
TRBJ2-1,TRBV9,NA,NA,TGTGCCAGCAGCACGGACAGCCGGGACAATGAGCAGTTCTTC,CASSTDSRDNEQFF
TRBJ1-2,TRBV4-2,NA,TRBD1,TGTGCCAGCAGCCGACCAACGGGACAGGGACAAATTGACTATGGCTACACCTTC,CASSRPTGQGQIDYGYTF
TRBJ1-1,TRBV28,NA,NA,TGTGCCAGCAGTTTTCCCCGGGAGGGAGGGAACACTGAAGCTTTCTTT,CASSFPREGGNTEAFF
TRBJ1-3,TRBV7-9,NA,NA,TGTGCCAGCAGCTTAGATCAGGGCCTAAACTCTGGAAACACCATATATTTT,CASSLDQGLNSGNTIYF
TRBJ2-1,TRBV15,once,TRBD2,TGTGCCACCAGCAGAGTCCGGGGGGGCCTTTATGAGCAGTTCTTC,CATSRVRGGLYEQFF
TRBJ2-7,TRBV7-9,NA,NA,TGTGCCAGCAGCGGTATAAGAACCTACGAGCAGTACTTC,CASSGIRTYEQYF
TRBJ2-3,TRBV27,NA,NA,TGTGCCAGCAGTCCGCCCGCCTTGGGGGGCACAGATACGCAGTATTTT,CASSPPALGGTDTQYF
TRBJ2-4,TRBV2,once,TRBD2,TGTGCCAGCAGGGACCGGGGAGCGGGAGGGCCGCAAAACATTCAGTACTTC,CASRDRGAGGPQNIQYF
TRBJ1-4,TRBV6-5,NA,NA,TGTGCCAGCGAGCCCCAAAGGGGGGTCCCTGAAAAACTGTTTTTT,CASEPQRGVPEKLFF
TRBJ1-1,TRBV28,NA,NA,TGTGCCAGCAGTTTACGGGAGAACACTGAAGCTTTCTTT,CASSLRENTEAFF
TRBJ1-6,TRBV4-2,NA,NA,TGTGCCAGCAGCCAAGTGGGGCAGGGTAACAATTCACCCCTCCACTTT,CASSQVGQGNNSPLHF
TRBJ2-3,TRBV7-2,once,TRBD2,TGTGCCAGCAGCTTAGGGGCGGGACTAGGCACAGATACGCAGTATTTT,CASSLGAGLGTDTQYF
TRBJ2-5,TRBV6-5,NA,NA,TGTGCCAGCAGAGAGTCGGGACAACGTCAAGAGACCCAGTACTTC,CASRESGQRQETQYF
TRBJ1-6,TRBV4-2,once,NA,TGTGCCAGCAGCCAAGATTCCGGCAGCGAAAATTCACCCCTCCACTTT,CASSQDSGSENSPLHF
TRBJ1-5,TRBV6-1,NA,NA,TGTGCCAGCAGTGAAGCGGTGATAAATAGCAATCAGCCCCAGCATTTT,CASSEAVINSNQPQHF
TRBJ1-1,TRBV2,NA,TRBD1,TGTGCCAGCAGACCCGGACAGGGCATGAACACTGAAGCTTTCTTT,CASRPGQGMNTEAFF
TRBJ1-6,TRBV4-3,NA,NA,TGCGCCAGCAGCAATTTGGCGGGAAATTCACCCCTCCACTTT,CASSNLAGNSPLHF
TRBJ2-7,TRBV7-9,NA,TRBD2,TGTGCCAGCAGCCTGGGACTAGCGCAGGACGAGCAGTACTTC,CASSLGLAQDEQYF
TRBJ2-2,TRBV6-6,NA,NA,TGTGCCAGCAGTTCCACAGGGTCCGGGGAGCTGTTTTTT,CASSSTGSGELFF
TRBJ1-2,TRBV7-2,NA,NA,TGTGCCAGCAGCTCCTACGGGGCGGGTGGCTACACCTTC,CASSSYGAGGYTF
TRBJ2-2,TRBV4-2,NA,TRBD1,TGTGCCAGCAGCCCAGGGGGCAACACCGGGGAGCTGTTTTTT,CASSPGGNTGELFF
TRBJ1-6,TRBV30,NA,TRBD1,TGTGCCTGGTCTACAAACAGGGGTTGGAATTCACCCCTCCACTTT,CAWSTNRGWNSPLHF
TRBJ1-1,TRBV24-1,NA,NA,TGTGCCCTGCACAGGGAGAACACTGAAGCTTTCTTT,CALHRENTEAFF